These 25 T cell receptor beta chains came from one sample sequenced in a study of blood T cell repertoires in COVID-19. Sequencing was performed with immunoSEQ multiplex PCR; in TCRdb, only in-frame clones are kept and a portion is missing. This sample carries around 300,000 clones, roughly nine tenths of them seen once, and the ten largest clones take around 1.9%. Sequenced material: PBMCs or T cells enriched from blood (not recorded which). These receptors were obtained from a woman aged 60-75 years who had recovered from COVID-19.

V is TRBV9 and J is TRBJ2-6, with TRBD1 identical over 8 bases. The CDR3 length is 17 residues. V gave up 2 bases and J gave up 4 bases; unmatched junction bases: 8. Germline CDR1 reads SGDLS; CDR2 reads YYNGEE. The CDR3 DNA reads as TGTGCCAGCAGCGTCAGTTCAGGGGGCTCCGGGGCCAACGTCCTGACTTTC. Its translation: CASSVSSGGSGANVLTF.

The chain couples TRBV6-1 to TRBJ1-2, with 10 bases fitting TRBD1. This CDR3 has 19 amino acids. Germline loops: CDR1 MNHNS, CDR2 SASEGT. V was clipped by 0 bases and J by 4 bases; unmatched bases: 14. The CDR3 protein is CASSEASTGGFYNTYGYTF. The CDR3, as DNA: TGTGCCAGCAGTGAAGCGTCGACAGGGGGCTTTTACAACACCTATGGCTACACCTTC.

V usage is TRBV7-9 and J usage is TRBJ1-2; D is uncertain. The CDR3 has 14 amino acids. Trimming took off 2 bases at V and 7 bases at J, with 14 bases between the two ends. CDR1 is SEHNR, CDR2 FQNEAQ, per germline (reference sequence). CDR3 nucleotide sequence: TGTGCCAGCAGCTTATTAGAAGTTGGTGGTGGCTACACCTTC. Translated, it gives CASSLLEVGGGYTF.

V and J are TRBV2 and TRBJ1-4; perhaps TRBD1 as D (6 bases). V dropped 2 bases and J dropped 8 bases, with 12 bases sitting between them. CDR1 is SNHLY and CDR2 is FYNNEI in the germline V gene. This CDR3 spans 14 amino acids. CDR3 DNA sequence: TGTGCCAGCAGTGAACAGGGGAGTGAAGAAAAACTGTTTTTT. This translates into CASSEQGSEEKLFF.

V and J are TRBV11-2 and TRBJ2-5; 8 nucleotides match TRBD2. Per germline, CDR1 SGHAT and CDR2 FQNNGV. J was trimmed by 7 bases and V by 2 bases; bases with no gene match: 9. This CDR3 has 15 amino acids. CDR3 protein: CASSLFGRRGGTQYF. CDR3 DNA: TGTGCCAGCAGCTTATTTGGCAGACGGGGGGGGACCCAGTACTTC.

This clone was observed a handful of times. This chain uses TRBV5-1 with TRBJ2-1, with TRBD2 matching over 10 bases. The CDR3 has 15 amino acids. Trimming took 4 bases from V and 4 from J; bases not matched to a gene: 5. Germline CDR1 and CDR2: SGHRS and YFSETQ. CDR3 bases: TGCGCCAGCAGCATAGCGGGAGGAGTATACAATGAGCAGTTCTTC. This sequence encodes CASSIAGGVYNEQFF.

DNA for the CDR3: TGCGCCAGCAGCTCCCAGGGTAACCAAGAGACCCAGTACTTC. Its protein is CASSSQGNQETQYF. The gene calls are TRBV5-1 and TRBJ2-5, with D maybe TRBD1 (5 bases). Trimming shortened V by 3 bases and J by 0 bases, and 9 bases separated the two germline ends. The CDR3 loop spans 14 amino acids. CDR1 SGHRS and CDR2 YFSETQ come from the germline V gene.

This clone was detected only a few times. The chain joins TRBV7-9 to TRBJ2-2, with 9 bases lining up with TRBD1. The germline CDR1 and CDR2 sequences are SEHNR and FQNEAQ (reference sequence). After removal of 4 bases from V and 6 bases from J, the junction contained 18 bases not matched to a gene. The CDR3 covers 19 residues. CDR3 amino acids: CASSSPRGGTGRTAGELFF. CDR3 in DNA: TGTGCCAGCAGCTCCCCAAGGGGGGGGACAGGGAGAACGGCCGGGGAGCTGTTTTTT.

The J gene is TRBJ1-2, the V gene TRBV19; unclear D gene. The CDR3 has 11 amino acids. V was clipped by 8 bases and J by 3 bases, with 7 bases between them. CDR1 is LNHDA, CDR2 SQIVND, per germline (reference sequence). The CDR3 protein is CASYSDYGYTF. Written as DNA, the CDR3 is TGTGCCAGTTATTCCGACTATGGCTACACCTTC. Full variable domain (remainder filled in from reference TRBV19 and TRBJ1-2): DGGITQSPKYLFRKEGQNVTLSCEQNLNHDAMYWYRQDPGQGLRLIYYSQIVNDFQKGDIAEGYSVSREKKESFPLTVTSAQKNPTAFYLCASYSDYGYTFGSGTRLTVV.

V gene TRBV3-1 (or the pseudogene TRBV3-2) combines with J gene TRBJ1-4; D remains unclear. CDR3 length equals 14 residues. Germline lookup yields CDR1 LGHDT and CDR2 YNNKEL (reference sequence). The V gene lost 5 bases and the J gene lost 4 bases, with 11 bases spanning the gap. The CDR3 DNA is TGTGCCAGCAGCTTTGGTGGAGGTAATGAAAAACTGTTTTTT. It codes for CASSFGGGNEKLFF.

DNA for the CDR3: TGTGCCAGCTCGCCCCTAGCGGGAAGCGAAGATACGCAGTATTTT. It encodes CASSPLAGSEDTQYF. V is TRBV18 and J is TRBJ2-3; 9 bases match TRBD2. Germline trimming cut 6 bases from V and 5 bases from J; bases unmatched to any gene: 9. CDR3 length: 15 amino acids. CDR1 is KGHSH and CDR2 is LQKENI in the germline V gene.

The J gene is TRBJ2-2, the V gene TRBV2, with D possibly matching TRBD2 (6 bases). The CDR3 contains 14 residues. Trimming took 4 bases from V and 3 from J, leaving 9 bases between them. Per germline, CDR1 SNHLY and CDR2 FYNNEI. This chain's CDR3 is CASSVAGYTGELFF. CDR3 DNA: TGTGCCAGCAGTGTGGCGGGGTACACCGGGGAGCTGTTTTTT.

The J gene is TRBJ2-5, the V gene TRBV10-1, with D possibly matching TRBD2 (6 bases). The CDR3 totals 13 residues. The germline V and J ends were trimmed by 6 bases and 5 bases, with 13 bases remaining between them. Germline loops: CDR1 WNHNN, CDR2 SYGVQD (reference sequence). The CDR3 loop reads CASSRDLAETQYF. In nucleotides, the CDR3 is TGCGCCAGCAGCCGGGACCTAGCGGAGACCCAGTACTTC.

The CDR3 is CASSLGDRGRSRYGYTF. The CDR3 DNA reads as TGTGCCAGCAGCTTAGGCGACAGGGGGCGATCGAGGTATGGCTACACCTTC. The V gene is TRBV7-2, the J gene TRBJ1-2; 10 nucleotides align to TRBD1. Germline trimming cut 1 base from V and 5 bases from J; bases unmatched to any gene: 10. The length of the CDR3 is 17 residues. The germline V gene has CDR1 SGHTA and CDR2 FQGNSA.

V is TRBV30 and J is TRBJ2-7; D is unclear. This CDR3 region has 11 residues. Germline-derived CDR1 and CDR2 are GTSNPN and SVGIG (reference sequence). V was pared by 3 bases and J by 4 bases, with 7 bases between. CDR3 in amino acids: CAWSPKYEQYF. In DNA, the CDR3 is TGTGCCTGGAGCCCTAAGTACGAGCAGTACTTC. The entire variable domain, with the rest obtained from reference TRBV30 and TRBJ2-7, is as follows: SQTIHQWPATLVQPVGSPLSLECTVEGTSNPNLYWYRQAAGRGLQLLFYSVGIGQISSEVPQNLSASRPQDRQFILSSKKLLLSDSGFYLCAWSPKYEQYFGPGTRLTVT.

V gene TRBV6-4 combines with J gene TRBJ1-4; no clear D gene. Germline V CDR1 and CDR2: MRHNA, SNTAGT. V was trimmed by 9 bases and J by 0 bases, leaving 14 bases between them. This CDR3 spans 15 amino acids. In DNA form, the CDR3 reads TGTGCCAGAGTCGGGAAGGGATCAACTAATGAAAAACTGTTTTTT. This encodes CARVGKGSTNEKLFF.

The chain recombines TRBV5-6 with TRBJ2-2; the match to TRBD1 covers 7 bases. This CDR3 has 14 residues. Trimming at V came to 3 bases and at J to 9 bases, leaving 8 bases not matched to a gene. Germline V gene data show CDR1 as SGHDT and CDR2 as YYEEEE. CDR3 amino acids: CASSWDRMGRELFF. The DNA of the CDR3 is TGTGCCAGCAGCTGGGACAGAATGGGCCGGGAGCTGTTTTTT.

The chain is built from TRBV2 and TRBJ2-1; 7 bases are a match to TRBD1. The CDR3 consists of 14 residues. J was trimmed by 6 bases and V by 4 bases; bases with no gene match: 6. Germline CDR1 and CDR2: SNHLY and FYNNEI. The CDR3 DNA follows: TGTGCCAGCAGTGGAGACAGGGTCGGCAATGAGCAGTTCTTC. It encodes CASSGDRVGNEQFF.

The chain links TRBV9 to TRBJ1-2, with 7 positions matching TRBD1. The germline gives CDR1 SGDLS, CDR2 YYNGEE. The CDR3 is made up of 14 amino acids. Trimming took 3 bases from V and 8 from J; bases not matched to a gene: 10. The CDR3 DNA follows: TGTGCCAGCAGCGGGAATACAGGGGTTCGGGGCTACACCTTC. Translating it yields CASSGNTGVRGYTF.

On this clone: One end of the junction fails to match germline, which may point to a read error. This chain joins TRBV4-1 and TRBJ1-1; 8 bases match TRBD1. Germline CDR1 reads MGHRA; CDR2 reads YSYEKL. The CDR3 loop spans 17 amino acids. CDR3 in amino acids: CASSHPLVYRGNPEAFF. The DNA of the CDR3 is TGCGCCAGCAGCCACCCACTCGTGTACAGGGGGAACCCTGAAGCTTTCTTT.

The V and J genes are TRBV12-3 or TRBV12-4 and TRBJ1-2, with 8 bases lining up with TRBD1. The V segment lost 6 bases and the J segment 6 bases; nucleotides outside the gene matches: 3. CDR3 size: 12 residues. The CDR3 sequence is CASRSTGDGYTF. The CDR3 bases are TGTGCCAGCAGGTCGACAGGGGATGGCTACACCTTC.

The CDR3 sequence is CASSLFGYEQYF. The CDR3 DNA is TGTGCCAGCAGTTTATTCGGGTACGAGCAGTACTTC. The gene calls are TRBV28 and TRBJ2-7; D remains unclear. The CDR3 length is 12 residues. Germline V gene sequence: CDR1 MDHEN, CDR2 SYDVKM. The V and J ends lost 1 base and 4 bases respectively, with 5 bases between them.

This clone was seen a few times. This chain uses TRBV27 with TRBJ2-7; D is ambiguous. The CDR3 contains 13 residues. The germline gives CDR1 MNHEY, CDR2 SMNVEV (reference sequence). The V gene lost 6 bases and the J gene lost 0 bases, with 9 bases spanning the gap. CDR3 loop: CASRQQSSYEQYF. CDR3 nucleotides: TGTGCCAGCAGGCAACAGAGCTCCTACGAGCAGTACTTC.

The chain recombines TRBV2 with TRBJ2-1; 8 nucleotides match TRBD2. With V trimmed by 6 bases and J by 1 base, 11 bases remained unmatched. The CDR3 extends over 17 amino acids. Germline-derived CDR1 and CDR2 are SNHLY and FYNNEI. CDR3 in amino acids: CASRPITGGRSYNEQFF. DNA for the CDR3: TGTGCCAGCAGGCCAATTACTGGCGGGAGGTCCTACAATGAGCAGTTCTTC.

J is TRBJ1-2 and V is TRBV28; 9 bases are shared with TRBD1. CDR1 MDHEN and CDR2 SYDVKM come from the germline V gene. CDR3 length equals 14 residues. The V segment lost 3 bases and the J segment 4 bases; nucleotides outside the gene matches: 3. CDR3 in amino acids: CASSLGTGIYGYTF. CDR3 nucleotides: TGTGCCAGCAGTTTGGGGACAGGGATCTATGGCTACACCTTC.